A selection of T cell receptor beta chains follows, all from one sample in a study of blood T cells in healthy people across ages. A single record per CDR3 protein comes from TCRdb applying MiXCR to the 5' RACE reads. The sample yields around 970,000 distinct CDR3 sequences, just over 50% seen once. The sample consisted of blood. Receptors originate from a woman aged 55-75 years in good health. CDR3s leave out the opening cysteine and the closing phenylalanine or tryptophan. A D gene is named only where the DNA matches it firmly. A clone size is listed for some rows: how often the clone was seen (once, few, many), or a class if it is expanded.

d_call j_call clone_size v_call cdr3_aa
TRBD1 TRBJ1-2 NA TRBV20-1 SASTQGALYGYT
NA TRBJ2-5 NA TRBV15 ATSRVAEETQY
TRBD2 TRBJ2-5 NA TRBV24-1 ATSLAGGANEQY
NA TRBJ2-3 once TRBV19 ASSTSKTGGTDTQY
TRBD2 TRBJ2-5 NA TRBV7-2 ASSLLGRAGGGQETQY
TRBD1 TRBJ1-1 few TRBV12-3/TRBV12-4 ASSLVQGTEAF
NA TRBJ1-2 NA TRBV7-9 ASSSRTAGTGYGYT
NA TRBJ1-1 NA TRBV12-3/TRBV12-4 ASSLGGELLTEAF
NA TRBJ1-1 few TRBV29-1 SVLKQANTEAF
NA TRBJ2-3 NA TRBV30 ALKQASAGSDTQY
NA TRBJ2-7 NA TRBV7-2 ASSSMRGMEKQY
TRBD2 TRBJ2-1 NA TRBV20-1 SVRGATSGHNEQF
NA TRBJ2-1 NA TRBV7-6 ASSLGRQGIHEQF
TRBD1 TRBJ2-7 NA TRBV7-2 ASSFRWDRVAYEQY
NA TRBJ2-1 NA TRBV7-3 ASSLSHNEQF
TRBD2 TRBJ2-1 few TRBV7-2 ASSLASGNLNEQF
NA TRBJ2-4 NA TRBV28 ASRPPTGSVKNIQY
NA TRBJ2-7 NA TRBV5-1 ASSLASATGGYEQY
NA TRBJ1-5 few TRBV15 ATSRGGHRNQPQH
TRBD2 TRBJ2-3 few TRBV12-3/TRBV12-4 ASGLLAGTSDTQY
NA TRBJ1-5 NA TRBV6-2/TRBV6-3 ASSYGGASQPQH
TRBD1 TRBJ1-5 NA TRBV19 ASSDQGASNQPQH
TRBD2 TRBJ2-3 NA TRBV7-2 ASRRFLTSGVNGNTQY
TRBD1 TRBJ1-2 NA TRBV5-1 ASSLDPGTGDGYT
NA TRBJ2-1 NA TRBV20-1 SARGAHPQQF
NA TRBJ2-3 once TRBV7-2 ASSSPRGNPDAQY
NA TRBJ2-1 few TRBV29-1 SVEETNEQF
TRBD1 TRBJ2-1 NA TRBV28 ASSLTGVVRGEQF
TRBD1 TRBJ1-2 few TRBV4-1 ASSRPGQASGGYT
NA TRBJ2-7 NA TRBV7-2 ASSRMTSFYEQY
NA TRBJ2-1 NA TRBV28 ASSLRAGTGSYNEQF
NA TRBJ2-7 few TRBV29-1 SVQRFGAGDEQY
NA TRBJ2-1 NA TRBV30 AWSPLGSSYNEQF
TRBD1 TRBJ1-1 NA TRBV14 ASSQTGGNAEAF
NA TRBJ1-4 few TRBV28 ASSFARTNEKLF
TRBD2 TRBJ2-7 many TRBV29-1 SVKTINGGYEQY
NA TRBJ1-2 NA TRBV7-2 ASSPSWAAGYT